The 7 T cell receptor beta chains given below trace back to one sample, sequenced in a study of OX40 agonist ivuxolimab in advanced cancers. The data were produced by immunoSEQ multiplex PCR, yet TCRdb's version contains in-frame clones alone and is incomplete. Of tens of thousands of clones listed, over 70% were seen once; the top ten hold over 3.5%. The input for sequencing was CD4+ or CD8+ T cells sorted from blood, taken in a trial of the OX40 agonist ivuxolimab. The source is an adult with an advanced solid tumor such as melanoma, head and neck, liver or kidney cancer.

This chain connects TRBV12-2 to TRBJ1-4. TRBV12-2 is termed a pseudogene. This CDR3 is built from 16 residues. The CDR3 DNA is TGTGCAAGTCGCTTAGCGATAGGGAGAACTAATGAAAAACTGTTTTTT. Translation gives CASRLAIGRTNEKLFF.

This rearrangement joins TRBV9 to TRBJ1-2, with D perhaps matching TRBD1 (5 bases). Germline V gives CDR1 SGDLS, CDR2 YYNGEE. V lost 2 bases to trimming and J lost 3 bases, with 23 bases between them. The CDR3 is 18 amino acids. CDR3 nucleotide sequence: TGTGCCAGCAGCGTCCTTCTAATCGGGGGTGAATTCTACTATGGCTACACCTTC. It translates to CASSVLLIGGEFYYGYTF.

The chain carries TRBV4-3 and TRBJ1-1; D unclear. The CDR3 runs 13 residues. Trimming cost V 3 bases and J 5 bases, with 10 bases left between them. In germline, CDR1 is LGHNA, CDR2 YSLEER. CDR3 DNA sequence: TGCGCCAGCAGCCAGACCCGACGGACTGAAGCTTTCTTT. Its translation is CASSQTRRTEAFF.

This chain joins TRBV10-3 and TRBJ2-1; D is uncertain. The CDR3 covers 13 residues. Germline lookup yields CDR1 ENHRY and CDR2 SYGVKD. The germline V and J ends were trimmed by 0 bases and 10 bases, with 10 bases remaining between them. The CDR3 loop is CAISESRQGEQFF. CDR3 bases: TGTGCCATCAGTGAGTCTAGGCAAGGGGAGCAGTTCTTC.

The count of this clone is one. This chain connects TRBV5-6 to TRBJ1-2; a weak D match, TRBD1 (6 bases). V lost 3 bases and J lost 8, with 17 bases in between. Germline CDR1 is SGHDT and CDR2 is YYEEEE. CDR3 length: 14 residues. The CDR3 DNA is TGTGCCAGCAGCTCCTCTGACAGGTGGGGGGGCTACACCTTC. This codes for CASSSSDRWGGYTF.

The V and J genes are TRBV7-9 and TRBJ1-2; tentatively, D is TRBD1 (6 bases). Germline CDR1 and CDR2: SEHNR and FQNEAQ (reference sequence). V lost 5 bases and J lost 10, with 14 bases in between. The CDR3 has 12 residues. Here the CDR3 reads CASSRTGAVYTF. The CDR3 coding sequence is TGTGCCAGCAGCCGGACGGGGGCTGTCTACACCTTC.

This clone appeared a few times. This rearrangement joins TRBV9 to TRBJ2-3; TRBD1 might be the D (6 bases). The V end was cut by 0 bases, the J end by 3 bases, with 14 bases between. The CDR3 runs to 16 residues. Germline CDR1 SGDLS, CDR2 YYNGEE. CDR3 region: CASSVGGQVGTDTQYF. CDR3 bases: TGTGCCAGCAGCGTAGGGGGGCAGGTCGGTACAGATACGCAGTATTTT.